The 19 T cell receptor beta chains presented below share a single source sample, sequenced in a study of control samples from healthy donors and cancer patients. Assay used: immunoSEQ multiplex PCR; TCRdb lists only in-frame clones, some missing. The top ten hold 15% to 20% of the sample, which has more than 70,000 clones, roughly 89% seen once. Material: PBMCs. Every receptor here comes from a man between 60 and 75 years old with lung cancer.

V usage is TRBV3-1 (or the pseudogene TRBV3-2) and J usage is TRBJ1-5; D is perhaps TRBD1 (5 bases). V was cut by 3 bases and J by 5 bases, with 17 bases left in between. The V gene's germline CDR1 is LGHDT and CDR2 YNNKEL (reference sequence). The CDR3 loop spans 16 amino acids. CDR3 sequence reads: CASSHRGPSPDQPQHF. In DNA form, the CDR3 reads TGTGCCAGCAGCCATCGGGGCCCCTCACCCGATCAGCCCCAGCATTTT.

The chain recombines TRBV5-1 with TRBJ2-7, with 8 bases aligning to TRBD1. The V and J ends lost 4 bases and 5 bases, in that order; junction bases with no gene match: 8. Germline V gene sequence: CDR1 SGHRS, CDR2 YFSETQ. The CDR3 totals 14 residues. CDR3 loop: CASSRGQGENEQYV. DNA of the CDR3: TGCGCCAGCAGCAGAGGACAGGGTGAGAACGAGCAGTACGTC.

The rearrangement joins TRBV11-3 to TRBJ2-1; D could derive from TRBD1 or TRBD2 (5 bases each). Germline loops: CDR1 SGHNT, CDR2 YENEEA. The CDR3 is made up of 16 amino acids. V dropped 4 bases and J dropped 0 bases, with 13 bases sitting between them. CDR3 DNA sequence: TGTGCCAGCAGCTCCGGGACCCTGAGCTCCTACAATGAGCAGTTCTTC. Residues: CASSSGTLSSYNEQFF.

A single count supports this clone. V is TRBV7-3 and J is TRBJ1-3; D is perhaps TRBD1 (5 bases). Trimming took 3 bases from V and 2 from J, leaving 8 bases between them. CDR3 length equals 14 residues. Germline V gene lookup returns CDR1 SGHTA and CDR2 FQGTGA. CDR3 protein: CASSLTVTGNTIYF. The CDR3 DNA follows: TGTGCCAGCAGCTTGACAGTTACTGGAAACACCATATATTTT.

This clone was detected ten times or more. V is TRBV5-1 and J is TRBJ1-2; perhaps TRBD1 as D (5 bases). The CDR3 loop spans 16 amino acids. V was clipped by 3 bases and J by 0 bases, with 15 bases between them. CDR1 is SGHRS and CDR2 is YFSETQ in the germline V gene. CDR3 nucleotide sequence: TGCGCCAGCAGCTGGGACGGGAAGGGGTCTAACTATGGCTACACCTTC. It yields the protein CASSWDGKGSNYGYTF.

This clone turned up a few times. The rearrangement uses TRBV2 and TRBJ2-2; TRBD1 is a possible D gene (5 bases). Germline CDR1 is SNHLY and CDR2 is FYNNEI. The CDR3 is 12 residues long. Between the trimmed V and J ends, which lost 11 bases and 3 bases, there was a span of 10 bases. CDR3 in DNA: TGTGCCGCAGGGCCCTACACCGGGGAGCTGTTTTTT. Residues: CAAGPYTGELFF.

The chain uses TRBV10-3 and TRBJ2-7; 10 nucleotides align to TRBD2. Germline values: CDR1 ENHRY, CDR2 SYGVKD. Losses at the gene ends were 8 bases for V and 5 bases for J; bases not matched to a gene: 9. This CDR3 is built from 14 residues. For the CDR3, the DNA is TGTGCCATCGAATCTTCTAGCGGGGGAGACGAGCAGTACTTC. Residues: CAIESSSGGDEQYF.

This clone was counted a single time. The CDR3: CASSSTASTDTQYF. CDR3 nucleotides: TGTGCCAGCAGTTCGACTGCTAGCACAGATACGCAGTATTTT. This chain uses TRBV6-6 with TRBJ2-3; D gene unclear. The V gene's germline CDR1 is MNHNY and CDR2 SVGAGI (reference sequence). This CDR3 spans 14 amino acids. Trimming removed 4 bases at V and 0 bases at J, with 8 bases between.

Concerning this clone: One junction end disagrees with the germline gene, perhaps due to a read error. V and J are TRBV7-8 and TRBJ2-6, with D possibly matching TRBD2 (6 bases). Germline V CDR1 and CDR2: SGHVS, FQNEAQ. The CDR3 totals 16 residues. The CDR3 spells CASSRDWSSGANVLAF. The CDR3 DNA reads TGTGCCAGCAGCCGGGACTGGAGCTCTGGGGCCAACGTCCTGGCTTTC.

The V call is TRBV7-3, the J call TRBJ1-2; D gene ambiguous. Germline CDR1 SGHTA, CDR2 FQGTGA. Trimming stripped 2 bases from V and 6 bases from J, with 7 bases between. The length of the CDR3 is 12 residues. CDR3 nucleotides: TGTGCCAGCAGCTTAGGTGGAGATGGCTACACCTTC. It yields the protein CASSLGGDGYTF.

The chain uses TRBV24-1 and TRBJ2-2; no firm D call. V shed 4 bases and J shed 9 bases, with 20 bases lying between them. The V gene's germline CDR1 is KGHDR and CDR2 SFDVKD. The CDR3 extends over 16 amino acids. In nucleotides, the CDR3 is TGTGCCACCAGTGACCCCACTAAGGCCTCAGCCCGGGAGCTGTTTTTT. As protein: CATSDPTKASARELFF.

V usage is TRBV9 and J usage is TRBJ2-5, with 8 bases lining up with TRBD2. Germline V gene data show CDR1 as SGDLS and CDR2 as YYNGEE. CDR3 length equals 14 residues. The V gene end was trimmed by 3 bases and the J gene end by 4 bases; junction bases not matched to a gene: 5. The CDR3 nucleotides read TGTGCCAGCAGCGGACCAGCGGGGGTAGAGACCCAGTACTTC. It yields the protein CASSGPAGVETQYF.

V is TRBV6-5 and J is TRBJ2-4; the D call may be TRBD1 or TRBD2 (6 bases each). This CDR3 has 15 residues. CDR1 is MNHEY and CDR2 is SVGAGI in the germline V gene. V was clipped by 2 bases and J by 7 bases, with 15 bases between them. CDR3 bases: TGTGCCAGCAGTTACCTTCACGGAGGGGGTAACATTCAGTACTTC. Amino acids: CASSYLHGGGNIQYF.

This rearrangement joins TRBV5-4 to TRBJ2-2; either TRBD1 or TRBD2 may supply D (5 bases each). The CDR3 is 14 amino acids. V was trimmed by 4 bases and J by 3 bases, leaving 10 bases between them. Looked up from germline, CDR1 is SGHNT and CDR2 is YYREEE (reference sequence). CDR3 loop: CASSRGADTGELFF. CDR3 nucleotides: TGTGCCAGCAGCAGAGGGGCCGACACCGGGGAGCTGTTTTTT.

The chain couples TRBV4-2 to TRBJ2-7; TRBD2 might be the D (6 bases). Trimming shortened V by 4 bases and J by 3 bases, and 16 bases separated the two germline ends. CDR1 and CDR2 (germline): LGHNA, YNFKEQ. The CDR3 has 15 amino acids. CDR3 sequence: CASSPGRNSNYEQYV. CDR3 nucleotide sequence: TGTGCCAGCAGCCCCGGGAGAAATTCCAACTACGAGCAGTACGTC.

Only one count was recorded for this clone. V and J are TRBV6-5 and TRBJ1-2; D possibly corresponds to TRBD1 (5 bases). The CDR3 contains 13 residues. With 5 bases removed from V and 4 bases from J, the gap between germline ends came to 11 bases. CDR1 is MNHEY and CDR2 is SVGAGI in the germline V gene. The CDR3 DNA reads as TGTGCCAGCAGTAACGGGGGTGTCTATGGCTACACCTTC. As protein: CASSNGGVYGYTF.

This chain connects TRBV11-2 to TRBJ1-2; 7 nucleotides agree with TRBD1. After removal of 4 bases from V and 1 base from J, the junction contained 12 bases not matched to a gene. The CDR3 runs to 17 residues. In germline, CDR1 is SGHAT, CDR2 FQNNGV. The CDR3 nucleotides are TGTGCCAGCAGCTCAAACAGCCGGCAGGGGGGTAACTATGGCTACACCTTC. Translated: CASSSNSRQGGNYGYTF.

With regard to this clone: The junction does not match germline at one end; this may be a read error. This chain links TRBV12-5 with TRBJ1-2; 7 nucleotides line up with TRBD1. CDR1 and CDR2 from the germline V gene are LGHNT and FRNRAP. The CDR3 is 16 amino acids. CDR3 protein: CASGLDRQGGNYGYTF. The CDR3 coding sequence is TGTGCTAGTGGCTTGGATAGACAGGGAGGAAACTATGGCTACACCTTC.

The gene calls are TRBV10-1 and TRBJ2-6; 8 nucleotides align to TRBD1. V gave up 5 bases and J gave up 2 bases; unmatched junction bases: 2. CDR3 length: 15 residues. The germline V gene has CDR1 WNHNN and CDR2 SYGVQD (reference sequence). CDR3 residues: CASSQGAPGANVLTF. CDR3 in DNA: TGCGCCAGCAGTCAGGGGGCTCCTGGGGCCAACGTCCTGACTTTC.